Listed here is a single T cell receptor beta chain. These data belong to a study of blood T cell repertoires in COVID-19. Turning to the study itself: The United States, Italy and Spain supplied acute and convalescent COVID-19 samples. T cells, B-cell-depleted T cells, or PBMCs supplied cDNA or gDNA.

In the original processing: By means of reference gene primer amplification, nucleated cell counts were estimated. Produced via immunoSEQ multiplex PCR; TCRdb's table is partial and in-frame only. V, J and clone size were drawn from that table, and D and trimming were deduced from the DNA. This sample has approximately 360,000 clones, with around 91% found just once. Sequencing input: peripheral blood. The source of this sequence is a man aged 18 to 30 with active or convalescent COVID-19.

DNA of the CDR3: TGTGCCAGCAGCTTAGGCCACAGCGGGGGGGCATACGAGCAGTACTTC. This encodes CASSLGHSGGAYEQYF. The rearrangement links TRBV13 to TRBJ2-7; 10 nucleotides line up with TRBD2. The germline CDR1 and CDR2 sequences are PRHDT and FYEKMQ (reference sequence). V dropped 0 bases and J dropped 4; count of bases not matched to a gene: 6. This CDR3 has 16 amino acids. The full variable domain, with the rest looked up from reference TRBV13 and TRBJ2-7, is AAGVIQSPRHLIKEKRETATLKCYPIPRHDTVYWYQQGPGQDPQFLISFYEKMQSDKGSIPDRFSAQQFSDYHSELNMSSLELGDSALYFCASSLGHSGGAYEQYFGPGTRLTVT.